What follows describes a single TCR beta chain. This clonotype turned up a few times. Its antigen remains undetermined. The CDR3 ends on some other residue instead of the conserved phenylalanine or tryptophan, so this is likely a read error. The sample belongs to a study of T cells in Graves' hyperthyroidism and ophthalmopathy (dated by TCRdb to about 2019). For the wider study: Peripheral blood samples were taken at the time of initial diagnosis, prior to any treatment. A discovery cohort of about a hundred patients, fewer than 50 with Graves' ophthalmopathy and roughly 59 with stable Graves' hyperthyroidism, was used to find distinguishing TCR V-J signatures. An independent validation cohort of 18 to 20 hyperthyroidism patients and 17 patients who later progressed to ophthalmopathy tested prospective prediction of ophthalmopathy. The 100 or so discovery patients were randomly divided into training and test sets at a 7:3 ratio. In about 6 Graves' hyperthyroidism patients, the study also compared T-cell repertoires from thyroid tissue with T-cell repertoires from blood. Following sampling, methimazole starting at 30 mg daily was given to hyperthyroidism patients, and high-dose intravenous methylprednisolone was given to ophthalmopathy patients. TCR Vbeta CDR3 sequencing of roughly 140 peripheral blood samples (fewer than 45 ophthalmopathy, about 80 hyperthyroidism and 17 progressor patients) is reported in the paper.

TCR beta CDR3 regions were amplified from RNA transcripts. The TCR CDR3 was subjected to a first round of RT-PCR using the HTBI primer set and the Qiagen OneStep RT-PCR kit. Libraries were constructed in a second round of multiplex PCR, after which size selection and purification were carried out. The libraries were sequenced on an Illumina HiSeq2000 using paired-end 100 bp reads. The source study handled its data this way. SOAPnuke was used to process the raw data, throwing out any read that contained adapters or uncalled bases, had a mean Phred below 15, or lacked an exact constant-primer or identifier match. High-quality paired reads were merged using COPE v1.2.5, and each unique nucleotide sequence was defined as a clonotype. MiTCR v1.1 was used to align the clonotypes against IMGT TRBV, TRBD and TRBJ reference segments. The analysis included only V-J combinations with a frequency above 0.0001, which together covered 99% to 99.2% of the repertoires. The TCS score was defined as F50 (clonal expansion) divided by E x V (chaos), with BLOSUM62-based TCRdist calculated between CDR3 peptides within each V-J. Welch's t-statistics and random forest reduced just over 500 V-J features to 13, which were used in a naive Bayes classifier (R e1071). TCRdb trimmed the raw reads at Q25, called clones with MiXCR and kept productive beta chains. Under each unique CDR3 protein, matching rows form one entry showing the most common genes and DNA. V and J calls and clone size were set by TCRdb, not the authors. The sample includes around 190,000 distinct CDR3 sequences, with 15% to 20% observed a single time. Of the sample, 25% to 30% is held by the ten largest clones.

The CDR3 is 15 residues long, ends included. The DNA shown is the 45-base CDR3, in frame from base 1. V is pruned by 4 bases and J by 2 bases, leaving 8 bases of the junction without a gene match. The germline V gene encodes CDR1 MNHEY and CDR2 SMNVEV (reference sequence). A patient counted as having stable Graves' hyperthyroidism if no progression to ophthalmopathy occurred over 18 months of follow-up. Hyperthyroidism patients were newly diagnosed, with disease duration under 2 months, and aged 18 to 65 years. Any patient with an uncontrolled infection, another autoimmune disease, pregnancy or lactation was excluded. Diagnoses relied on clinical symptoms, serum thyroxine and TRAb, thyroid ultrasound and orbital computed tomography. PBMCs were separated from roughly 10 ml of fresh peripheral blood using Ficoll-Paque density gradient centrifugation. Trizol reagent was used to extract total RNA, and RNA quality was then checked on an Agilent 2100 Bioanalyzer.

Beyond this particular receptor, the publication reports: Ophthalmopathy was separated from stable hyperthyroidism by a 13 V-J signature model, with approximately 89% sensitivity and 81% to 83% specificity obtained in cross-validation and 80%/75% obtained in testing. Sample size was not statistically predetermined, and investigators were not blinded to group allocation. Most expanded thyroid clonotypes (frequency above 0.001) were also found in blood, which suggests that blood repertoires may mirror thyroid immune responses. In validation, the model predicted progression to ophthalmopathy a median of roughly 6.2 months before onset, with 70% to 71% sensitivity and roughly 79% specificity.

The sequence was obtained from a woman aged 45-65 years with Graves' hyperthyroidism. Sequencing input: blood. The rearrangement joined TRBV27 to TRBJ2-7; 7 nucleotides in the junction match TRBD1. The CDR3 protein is CASSSGQSYPYEQYI. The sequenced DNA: TGTGCCAGCAGTTCGGGACAGTCTTACCCCTACGAGCAGTACATC.